This section outlines one T cell receptor (beta chain) sequence together with its context. The record originates from a study of shared clonotypes between healthy human individuals. Study-wide background: There were three CD4 naive, three CD4 memory, two CD8 naive and one CD8 memory plates per donor.

The assay was immunoSEQ multiplex PCR, and TCRdb's table has in-frame clones only and misses some. The sample consists of around 2.1 million clones, 93% of them appearing once. V dropped 3 bases and J dropped 7 bases, with 10 bases sitting between them. Per germline, CDR1 MNHEY and CDR2 SMNVEV (reference sequence). The CDR3 spans 12 residues. The naive CD8 population came from CD45RO-negative cells selected for CCR7, without terminally differentiated effector memory CD45RA+ cells. The chain is built from TRBV27 and TRBJ2-7; possibly TRBD2 for D (6 bases). The sequence was obtained from a man aged 18 to 35 in good health. Some clones in this sample may be carry-over from other donors' samples. Specimen: naive CD8+ T cells from PBMCs. CDR3 coding DNA: TGTGCCAGCAGTTTTGGGGGGAAGGAGCAGTACTTC. Encoded protein: CASSFGGKEQYF.